Listed here are 3 T cell receptor beta chains from one sample, sequenced in a study of blood T cells in healthy people across ages. A second about 6 to 11 cycle PCR used barcoded and J-beta primers. TCRdb independently ran MiXCR on the 5' RACE reads; one entry per CDR3 protein. Found here are 650,000 to 800,000 distinct CDR3 sequences, approximately 48% of them singletons; the top ten hold about 21%. Source material: blood. The receptors stem from a man aged 60-69 years in good health.

The CDR3 region is CASRTSGGSSSYNEQFF. The CDR3 DNA follows: TGCGCCTCCAGGACTAGCGGGGGATCGAGCTCCTACAATGAGCAGTTCTTC. V and J are TRBV5-1 and TRBJ2-1; 13 positions match TRBD2. V lost 10 bases, J lost 0 bases, and 10 bases stayed unmatched. This CDR3 has 17 amino acids. The germline CDR1 and CDR2 sequences are SGHRS and YFSETQ.

The chain links TRBV20-1 to TRBJ2-3; 7 bases align to TRBD1. The CDR3 is made up of 15 amino acids. The J segment lost 5 bases and the V segment lost 4 bases, leaving 12 bases of the junction unmatched. Per germline, CDR1 DFQATT and CDR2 SNEGSKA (reference sequence). Here the CDR3 DNA reads TGCAGTGCTACTCAGGGGGTTCGGTTTAAAGATACGCAGTATTTT. This gives the protein CSATQGVRFKDTQYF.

The gene calls are TRBV6-1 and TRBJ2-3; 13 bases fit TRBD2. The CDR3 has 18 amino acids. J gave up 2 bases and V 4 bases, and 9 bases lay outside the gene matches. Germline CDR1 and CDR2: MNHNS and SASEGT. CDR3: CASSVLSGTSGVTDTQYF. For the CDR3, the DNA is TGTGCCAGCAGTGTGCTTTCCGGGACTAGCGGGGTCACAGATACGCAGTATTTT.